This TCR beta chain was recorded in a study of molecular identifiers for immune sequencing clone quantification. Across the study: Replicate RNA from 20,000 or 100,000 naive CD8 T cells formed five aliquots; four were sequenced.

Both previously described methods and listed TCR primers were employed to make bulk TCR libraries. Each CDR3 protein is one row after TCRdb ran MiXCR on the PCR reads. The repertoire consists of 50,000 to 75,000 distinct CDR3 sequences, with about 19% occurring once and the leading ten covering over 1.1%. Sequenced material: naive CD8+ T cells from blood, with Jurkat cell RNA spiked in. Described subset: FACS-sorted CD8+CD4-CCR7+CD45RA+ naive T cells. This TCR was recovered from a human donor in good health. Some libraries in this study had Jurkat cell RNA spiked in.

The CDR3 coding sequence is TGTGCCAGCAGAGGAATCGGGGGGAACACCGGGGAGCTGTTTTTT. Protein sequence: CASRGIGGNTGELFF. V usage is TRBV6-5 and J usage is TRBJ2-2; TRBD2 might be the D (6 bases). Trimming shortened V by 6 bases and J by 1 base, and 12 bases separated the two germline ends. Per the germline V gene, CDR1 is MNHEY and CDR2 is SVGAGI. The CDR3 is 15 amino acids.